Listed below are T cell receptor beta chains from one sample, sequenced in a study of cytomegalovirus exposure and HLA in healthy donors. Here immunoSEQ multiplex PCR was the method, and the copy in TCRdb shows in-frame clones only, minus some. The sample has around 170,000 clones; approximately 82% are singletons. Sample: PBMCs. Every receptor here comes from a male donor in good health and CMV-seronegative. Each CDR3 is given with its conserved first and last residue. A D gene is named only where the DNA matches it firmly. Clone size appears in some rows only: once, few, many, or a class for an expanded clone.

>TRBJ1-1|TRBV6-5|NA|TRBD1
TGTGCCAGCAGTCTTTGGGACAGAACTGAAGCTTTCTTT
CASSLWDRTEAFF
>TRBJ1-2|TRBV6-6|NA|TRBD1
TGTGCCAGCAGTTACGTTCGGACAGGGGGAAGCTATGGCTACACCTTC
CASSYVRTGGSYGYTF
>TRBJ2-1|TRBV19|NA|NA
TGTGCCAGTAGTATGGAGGGCGGGAATGAGCAGTTCTTC
CASSMEGGNEQFF
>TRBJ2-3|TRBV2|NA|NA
TGTGCCAGCAGTGATCCTCAGGGTCAGGTAGATACGCAGTATTTT
CASSDPQGQVDTQYF
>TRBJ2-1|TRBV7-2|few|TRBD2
TGTGCCAGCAGCTTAGTCGGCGGGGGGTCGAACGGATACAATGAGCAGTTCTTC
CASSLVGGGSNGYNEQFF
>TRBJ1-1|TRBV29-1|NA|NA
TGCAGCGCCATTACAGGGACATTTGAAGCTTTCTTT
CSAITGTFEAFF
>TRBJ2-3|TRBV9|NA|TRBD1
TGTGCCAGCAGCCTAACAGGGGATTATACAGATACGCAGTATTTT
CASSLTGDYTDTQYF
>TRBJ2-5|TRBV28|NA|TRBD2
TGTGCCAGCAGAGCGGGACTAGACGGGACCCAGTACTTC
CASRAGLDGTQYF
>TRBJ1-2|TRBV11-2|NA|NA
TGTGCCAGCAGCTTAGATGGTGGGGCCGGGTTTTGGGGCTACACCTTC
CASSLDGGAGFWGYTF
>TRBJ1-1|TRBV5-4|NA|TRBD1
TGTGCCAGCAGTTTCAGGGGGCGAACTGAAGCTTTCTTT
CASSFRGRTEAFF
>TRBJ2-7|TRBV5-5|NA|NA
TGTGCCAGCAGCTTGGTGCCGGGAGACTTCTACGAGCAGTACTTC
CASSLVPGDFYEQYF
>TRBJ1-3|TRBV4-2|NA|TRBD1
TGTGCCAGCAGCCAAGATTCGGGACAGTACTCTGGAAACACCATATATTTT
CASSQDSGQYSGNTIYF
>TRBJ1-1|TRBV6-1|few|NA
TGTGCCAGCAGTGAACAGGGGACGGGCACTGAAGCTTTCTTT
CASSEQGTGTEAFF
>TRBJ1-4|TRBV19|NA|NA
TGTGCCAGTAGTGCCTCACAGACGATGAATGAAAAACTGTTTTTT
CASSASQTMNEKLFF
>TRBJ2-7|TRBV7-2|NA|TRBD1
TGTGCCAGCAGCCGAGACAGGGCTTCGTACGAGCAGTACTTC
CASSRDRASYEQYF
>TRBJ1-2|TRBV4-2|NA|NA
TGTGCCAGCAGCCAAAACCCCGACAACAGGTTTTTTTACTATGGCTACACCTTC
CASSQNPDNRFFYYGYTF